This T cell receptor beta chain was observed in a study of blood T cell repertoires in COVID-19. Study information: Some COVID-19 samples were acute and others convalescent; all came from the United States, Italy and Spain. Nucleic acid was either cDNA or gDNA, and it came from T cells, B-cell-depleted T cells, or PBMCs.

Per the study methods: Reference gene primer amplification gave nucleated cell count estimates. Some clones are missing from TCRdb's copy, which holds only in-frame ones; the method was immunoSEQ multiplex PCR. The DNA gave D and trimming, while V, J and clone size come from that table. This sample has 55,000 to 95,000 clones, with 82% found just once. The CDR3 runs 12 residues. The V and J ends lost 2 bases and 16 bases, in that order; junction bases with no gene match: 8. Germline CDR1 is MNHEY and CDR2 is SMNVEV (reference sequence). The V and J genes are TRBV27 and TRBJ2-1, with 7 bases aligning to TRBD2. The sample consisted of peripheral blood. This TCR came from a woman aged 55-70 years with acute or convalescent COVID-19. The CDR3 DNA sequence: TGTGCCAGCAGTTTAGGCGGGGGTAGCAATTTCTTC. Its translation: CASSLGGGSNFF.